The T cell receptor beta chain under discussion was sequenced for a study of blood T cell repertoires in COVID-19. On the study more broadly: Acute-phase and convalescent COVID-19 samples originated in the United States, Italy and Spain.

Source study methods: Amplification from reference gene primers served as the basis for estimated nucleated cell counts. Produced via immunoSEQ multiplex PCR; TCRdb's table is partial and in-frame only. For V, J and clone size, that table is used; D and trimming come from the DNA. The sample includes 290,000 or so clones, 80% to 95% of them seen just once. Seattle participants joined during active infection and were tracked over time. V lost 2 bases and J lost 0, with 5 bases in between. The germline V gene encodes CDR1 ENHRY and CDR2 SYGVKD. The CDR3 consists of 14 residues. This chain links TRBV10-3 with TRBJ1-5; TRBD1 is a possible D gene (5 bases). This TCR was sampled from a woman in her 30s with COVID-19, enrolled during active disease. Sequencing used peripheral blood. In DNA form, the CDR3 reads TGTGCCATCAGTGAGGACAGTAGCAATCAGCCCCAGCATTTT. Amino acid sequence: CAISEDSSNQPQHF.